This TCR beta chain stems from a study of T cell repertoires in cytomegalovirus infection. Whole-study results and caveats: Summed public TCR beta family frequency identified CMV carriers bearing the relevant HLA.

Concerning this clonotype itself: The antigen is not known.

One entry per CDR3 protein results from TCRdb running MiXCR on the reads. In the table there are roughly 570,000 distinct CDR3 sequences, 40% of which are singletons. J was trimmed by 3 bases and V by 6 bases; bases with no gene match: 8. This CDR3 region has 15 residues. Sequences were derived from cultured PBMCs, sampled from culture after CMV antigen stimulation. This receptor was identified in a human donor in good health (CMV status not recorded). Some clones in this sample may be carry-over from other donors' samples. The chain has TRBV12-3 or TRBV12-4 and TRBJ2-1, with 7 bases identical to TRBD1. CDR3 coding DNA: TGTGCCAGCAGAAGGGACCGGGACAGCTACAATGAGCAGTTCTTC. This gives the protein CASRRDRDSYNEQFF.